This entry lists 9 T cell receptor beta chains sequenced from one sample in a study of shared clonotypes between healthy human individuals. Sequencing used immunoSEQ multiplex PCR; TCRdb keeps in-frame clones, though not all of them. The top ten hold roughly 0.56% of the sample, which has more than 850,000 clones, around three quarters seen once. The specimen was memory CD4+ T cells from PBMCs. Indicated subset: CD45RA-negative fraction. The receptors here all came from a man between 18 and 35 years old in good health. Some clones in this sample may be carry-over from other donors' samples.

The chain carries TRBV29-1 and TRBJ2-1; D uncertain. The CDR3 loop spans 14 amino acids. The V gene's germline CDR1 is SQVTM and CDR2 ANQGSEA. V gave up 5 bases and J gave up 2 bases, with 13 bases separating them. CDR3 loop: CSVPGLRPYNEQFF. The CDR3 region has the DNA TGCAGCGTTCCGGGCCTACGGCCCTACAATGAGCAGTTCTTC.

About this clone itself: Other DNA variants within this sample encode the same CDR3. The chain couples TRBV5-1 to TRBJ2-5; 13 nucleotides agree with TRBD2. The CDR3 loop spans 15 amino acids. In germline, CDR1 is SGHRS, CDR2 YFSETQ. J lost 3 bases, V lost 4 bases, and 3 bases had no gene match. The CDR3 DNA reads as TGCGCCAGCAGCCGAGGACTAGCGGGAGAAGAGACCCAGTACTTC. Its translation is CASSRGLAGEETQYF.

The chain couples TRBV30 to TRBJ2-3, with 7 bases fitting TRBD1. Germline V gene lookup returns CDR1 GTSNPN and CDR2 SVGIG (reference sequence). V dropped 1 base and J dropped 2; count of bases not matched to a gene: 3. CDR3 length: 14 residues. The CDR3 DNA is TGTGCCTGGAGTGCAGGACAGGCCACAGATACGCAGTATTTT. Translated, it gives CAWSAGQATDTQYF.

The gene calls are TRBV7-8 and TRBJ2-7, with 7 bases fitting TRBD2. J lost 6 bases, V lost 5 bases, and 10 bases had no gene match. The CDR3 length is 14 residues. The germline gives CDR1 SGHVS, CDR2 FQNEAQ. CDR3 in DNA: TGTGCCAGCAGCCGCCCGGGACTACCCTCCGAGCAGTACTTC. The encoded protein is CASSRPGLPSEQYF.

This clone has just a few counts. The DNA for the CDR3 is TGTGCCAGCAGTTCCCCTCGGGGCGCGGGTCTTAGAGGTGGCTACACCTTC. Translation gives CASSSPRGAGLRGGYTF. The rearrangement uses TRBV28 and TRBJ1-2, with D perhaps TRBD1 (5 bases). The CDR3 is made up of 17 amino acids. V gave up 4 bases and J gave up 7 bases, with 25 bases separating them. CDR1 MDHEN and CDR2 SYDVKM come from the germline V gene.

The genes are TRBV2 and TRBJ2-5; a possible D gene is TRBD1 (6 bases). V was pared by 7 bases and J by 4 bases, with 10 bases between. The V gene's germline CDR1 is SNHLY and CDR2 FYNNEI. The CDR3 length is 12 residues. CDR3 DNA: TGTGCCAGCACCCTACAGGGAGAGACCCAGTACTTC. Amino acid sequence: CASTLQGETQYF.

The chain couples TRBV5-4 to TRBJ2-4; TRBD1 matches 8 bases. Germline V gene sequence: CDR1 SGHNT, CDR2 YYREEE (reference sequence). Trimming took 2 bases from V and 0 from J; bases not matched to a gene: 16. This CDR3 has 20 residues. The CDR3 DNA is TGTGCCAGCAGCTTCTGGACAGGGCGAACCTTAGACCTAGCCAAAAACATTCAGTACTTC. It codes for CASSFWTGRTLDLAKNIQYF.

This clone was seen once. V gene TRBV27 combines with J gene TRBJ2-6, with a tentative D call TRBD1 (5 bases). Germline CDR1 and CDR2: MNHEY and SMNVEV (reference sequence). Trimming stripped 4 bases from V and 2 bases from J, with 18 bases between. The CDR3 has 18 residues. The CDR3 DNA sequence: TGTGCCAGCAGTTCAAAGGGGTATAGAACGACTGGGGCCAACGTCCTGACTTTC. Residues: CASSSKGYRTTGANVLTF.

The CDR3 sequence is CASSLQGPRSGANVLTF. CDR3 coding DNA: TGCGCCAGCAGCTTACAGGGGCCCAGATCTGGGGCCAACGTCCTGACTTTC. The rearrangement uses TRBV5-1 and TRBJ2-6; 7 bases line up with TRBD1. Germline values: CDR1 SGHRS, CDR2 YFSETQ. The CDR3 extends over 17 amino acids. J was trimmed by 1 base and V by 2 bases; bases with no gene match: 6.